This T cell receptor beta chain came from a study of shared clonotypes between healthy human individuals. Notes on the study in general: A handful of donors held about 5% of naive CD4 clonotypes in common.

Per the study methods: Junction-only sequences produced by ImmunoSEQ had no quality scores, so filtering differed. Profiling relied on immunoSEQ multiplex PCR, and the TCRdb table lists in-frame clones only, not all of them. For V, J and clone size, that table is used; D and trimming come from the DNA. Of about 2.1 million clones detected, about 92% appear once; the ten largest clones hold about 1.8%. CD8 cells classed as naive were CD45RO-negative and positively selected for CCR7, excluding terminally differentiated effector memory CD45RA+ cells. There were no recent acute infections or vaccinations among the donors, who were healthy HIV-negative adults. V lost 4 bases, J lost 4 bases, and 16 bases lay in between. Per the germline V gene, CDR1 is MNHNY and CDR2 is SVGAGI (reference sequence). The CDR3 consists of 15 residues. Of note for this clone: Its antigen remains unknown.

This chain connects TRBV6-6 to TRBJ1-1, with TRBD1 as a possible D gene (6 bases). The sequence came from a man between 18 and 29 years old in good health. Some clones in this sample may be carry-over from other donors' samples. Sequenced: naive CD8+ T cells from PBMCs. Here the CDR3 reads CASSSTDRVGTEAFF. DNA for the CDR3: TGTGCCAGCAGTTCCACGGACAGAGTCGGCACTGAAGCTTTCTTT.